Each of the 29 T cell receptor beta chains below was sequenced from the same sample in a study of regulatory T cells in long-lasting Graves disease. Time point noted: newly diagnosed GD, antithyroid drugs for less than 3 months. PBMCs provided the RNA from which the TCR library was made. CDR3-region Arm-PCR and iRepertoire HTBI primers produced the TCR beta libraries. TCRdb independently ran MiXCR on the multiplex PCR reads; one entry per CDR3 protein. The table has hundreds of thousands of distinct CDR3 sequences, 16% seen once. These records were also assigned to another study, of T cells in Graves' hyperthyroidism and ophthalmopathy.

Source: peripheral blood mononuclear cells (PBMCs), taken at new diagnosis, from a patient treated with antithyroid drugs. The receptors come from a woman aged 25 to 39 with Graves disease.

This clonotype was seen ten or more times. The CDR3 bases are TGTGCCAGCAGTTACTCGGGCTTTTGGTACGAGCAGTACTTC. As protein: CASSYSGFWYEQYF. The chain carries TRBV6-6 and TRBJ2-7; D remains ambiguous. This CDR3 has 14 residues. Germline V gene data show CDR1 as MNHNY and CDR2 as SVGAGI (reference sequence). The V gene lost 0 bases and the J gene lost 4 bases, with 10 bases spanning the gap.

This sequence joins TRBV28 and TRBJ1-3, with D possibly being TRBD1 (5 bases). Germline assignment: CDR1 MDHEN and CDR2 SYDVKM. The V gene lost 8 bases and the J gene lost 0 bases, with 20 bases spanning the gap. The CDR3 consists of 17 residues. For the CDR3, the DNA is TGTGCCAGCCGATACACTGACAGAAGGACCTCTGGAAACACCATATATTTT. Its protein is CASRYTDRRTSGNTIYF. Full variable domain (remainder filled in from reference TRBV28 and TRBJ1-3): DVKVTQSSRYLVKRTGEKVFLECVQDMDHENMFWYRQDPGLGLRLIYFSYDVKMKEKGDIPEGYSVSREKKERFSLILESASTNQTSMYLCASRYTDRRTSGNTIYFGEGSWLTVV.

This clonotype showed up many times. The V call is TRBV7-3, the J call TRBJ2-1; D may be TRBD1 (6 bases). V was trimmed by 2 bases and J by 2 bases, leaving 13 bases between them. From germline, CDR1 is SGHTA and CDR2 FQGTGA. There are 16 residues in the CDR3. CDR3 in DNA: TGTGCCAGCAGCTTATCAGGGGCCCTGACCTACAATGAGCAGTTCTTC. The encoded protein is CASSLSGALTYNEQFF.

Only one count was recorded for this clonotype. This may be a read error, as it is one base from a much larger clone. This sequence joins TRBV30 and TRBJ2-3; D might be TRBD2 (6 bases). The J call may be mistaken, given a closer DNA end match to TRBJ2-1. The CDR3 totals 16 residues. Germline V gene lookup returns CDR1 GTSNPN and CDR2 SVGIG (reference sequence). This CDR3 is CAWSKLGISGYNEQFF. The CDR3 DNA sequence: TGTGCCTGGAGTAAACTAGGGATTAGCGGCTACAATGAGCAGTTCTTC.

At least ten counts were recorded for this clonotype. The chain employs TRBV19 and TRBJ2-7; no firm D call. CDR1 and CDR2 (germline): LNHDA, SQIVND (reference sequence). The V and J ends lost 7 bases and 1 base respectively, with 11 bases between them. This CDR3 has 13 amino acids. In DNA, the CDR3 is TGTGCCAGTATCGGTGGGCCTTCCTACGAGCAGTACTTC. It translates to CASIGGPSYEQYF.

This clonotype was seen once. The chain uses TRBV28 and TRBJ1-1; D might be TRBD1 (5 bases). With 4 bases removed from V and 6 bases from J, the gap between germline ends came to 18 bases. Looked up from germline, CDR1 is MDHEN and CDR2 is SYDVKM. The CDR3 loop spans 15 amino acids. CDR3 DNA: TGTGCCAGCAGTTCAGGTCAGGGTCGTTATTCTGAAGCTTTCTTT. Protein product: CASSSGQGRYSEAFF. Using reference TRBV28 and TRBJ1-1 for the parts outside the CDR3, the full variable domain is DVKVTQSSRYLVKRTGEKVFLECVQDMDHENMFWYRQDPGLGLRLIYFSYDVKMKEKGDIPEGYSVSREKKERFSLILESASTNQTSMYLCASSSGQGRYSEAFFGQGTRLTVV.

This clonotype was seen ten or more times. This chain connects TRBV6-1 to TRBJ2-7, with 10 bases matching TRBD1. Looked up from germline, CDR1 is MNHNS and CDR2 is SASEGT. This CDR3 region has 15 residues. With V trimmed by 6 bases and J by 5 bases, 10 bases remained unmatched. The CDR3 coding sequence is TGTGCCAGCAGGCCCGCCGGGACAGGGGCCCACGAGCAGTACTTC. Amino acids: CASRPAGTGAHEQYF.

J is TRBJ1-2 and V is TRBV7-8; TRBD1 is a possible D gene (5 bases). The CDR3 consists of 14 residues. Between the trimmed V and J ends, which lost 5 bases and 4 bases, there was a span of 14 bases. CDR1 SGHVS and CDR2 FQNEAQ come from the germline V gene. CDR3 residues: CASSPNVGTYGYTF. In nucleotides, the CDR3 is TGTGCCAGCAGCCCGAACGTTGGGACCTATGGCTACACCTTC.

The gene calls are TRBV30 and TRBJ2-7; 9 bases align to TRBD1. With V trimmed by 5 bases and J by 5 bases, 4 bases remained unmatched. Germline V gene sequence: CDR1 GTSNPN, CDR2 SVGIG (reference sequence). CDR3 length: 12 residues. The DNA for the CDR3 is TGTGCCTGGGACAGGGGGGACCACGAGCAGTACTTC. Translated: CAWDRGDHEQYF.

This clonotype was recorded many times. This chain uses TRBV29-1 with TRBJ1-2; TRBD1 matches 10 bases. Germline-derived CDR1 and CDR2 are SQVTM and ANQGSEA. This CDR3 contains 14 residues. V gave up 7 bases and J gave up 3 bases; unmatched junction bases: 8. The CDR3 loop is CSGWTGGVDYGYTF. The CDR3 DNA sequence: TGCAGCGGGTGGACAGGGGGAGTGGACTATGGCTACACCTTC. Variable domain in full (rest from reference TRBV29-1 and TRBJ1-2): SAVISQKPSRDICQRGTSLTIQCQVDSQVTMMFWYRQQPGQSLTLIATANQGSEATYESGFVIDKFPISRPNLTFSTLTVSNMSPEDSSIYLCSGWTGGVDYGYTFGSGTRLTVV.

V gene TRBV5-1 combines with J gene TRBJ2-1; D possibly corresponds to TRBD1 (5 bases). CDR1 and CDR2 from the germline V gene are SGHRS and YFSETQ. The CDR3 runs to 16 residues. Trimming stripped 4 bases from V and 6 bases from J, with 20 bases between. CDR3 nucleotides: TGCGCCAGCAGCGTACCGGCAGGGTTCCTCTCCAATGAGCAGTTCTTC. This sequence encodes CASSVPAGFLSNEQFF.

This clonotype was recorded at least ten times. The rearrangement joins TRBV20-1 to TRBJ1-2; 10 bases line up with TRBD1. V trimming: 2 bases; J trimming: 4 bases; junction bases outside the gene matches: 4. The CDR3 is made up of 14 amino acids. Germline V gene lookup returns CDR1 DFQATT and CDR2 SNEGSKA (reference sequence). The CDR3, as DNA: TGCAGTGCTAGATGGACAGGGGGGGTCTATGGCTACACCTTC. Amino acid sequence: CSARWTGGVYGYTF.

The rearrangement links TRBV24-1 to TRBJ2-1, with 7 bases aligning to TRBD1. V shed 4 bases and J 7 bases; nucleotides not matched to a gene: 9. Germline assignment: CDR1 KGHDR and CDR2 SFDVKD. The CDR3 consists of 15 residues. In DNA form, the CDR3 reads TGTGCCACCAGTGACCAAAGGGACAGCGTTAATGAGCAGTTCTTC. Translating gives CATSDQRDSVNEQFF.

This clonotype occurred many times. This sequence joins TRBV28 and TRBJ2-1; D possibly corresponds to TRBD1 (6 bases). The V gene lost 6 bases and the J gene lost 4 bases, with 13 bases spanning the gap. The CDR3 loop spans 14 amino acids. Germline V gives CDR1 MDHEN, CDR2 SYDVKM. The CDR3 reads CASRNGQRYNEQFF. In DNA form, the CDR3 reads TGTGCCAGCAGGAATGGACAGAGGTACAATGAGCAGTTCTTC.

As regards this clonotype: A read error may be the cause here, since a much bigger clone is one base away. The rearrangement links TRBV5-1 to TRBJ2-7; possible D gene TRBD1, 5 bases. Trimming cost V 0 bases and J 5 bases, with 15 bases left between them. Per the germline V gene, CDR1 is SGHRS and CDR2 is YFSETQ. This CDR3 has 15 amino acids. The CDR3: CASSLGQHGYHEQYF. The CDR3 DNA is TGCGCCAGCAGCTTGGGACAGCATGGGTACCACGAGCAGTACTTC.

This clonotype was seen a handful of times. In nucleotides, the CDR3 is TGCGCCAGCAGCTTGGACGACGGCGCGGGCTATGGCTACACCTTC. It is translated as CASSLDDGAGYGYTF. The rearrangement links TRBV5-1 to TRBJ1-2, with no clear D. The CDR3 contains 15 residues. Trimming pared 0 bases from V and 4 bases from J, leaving 13 bases between. Germline-derived CDR1 and CDR2 are SGHRS and YFSETQ.

Note on this clonotype: The conserved final phenylalanine or tryptophan is absent from the CDR3, which likely points to a read error. The genes are TRBV30 and TRBJ1-1; D may be TRBD1 (5 bases). Trimming took off 1 base at V and 0 bases at J, with 6 bases between the two ends. Germline V gene lookup returns CDR1 GTSNPN and CDR2 SVGIG (reference sequence). This CDR3 comprises 13 residues. In nucleotides, the CDR3 is TGTGCCTGGAGTGGACAGATGAACACTGAAGCTTTCTCT. Translation gives CAWSGQMNTEAFS.

This clonotype was seen only a few times. The chain is built from TRBV28 and TRBJ2-6, with D unclear. Trimming shortened V by 6 bases and J by 1 base, and 10 bases separated the two germline ends. The CDR3 has 15 amino acids. CDR1 is MDHEN and CDR2 is SYDVKM in the germline V gene. The CDR3 reads CASSRRQSGANVLTF. Here the CDR3 DNA reads TGTGCCAGCAGCAGAAGACAATCTGGGGCCAACGTCCTGACTTTC.

In its sample, this clonotype was seen many times. The chain links TRBV4-1 to TRBJ1-1; D gene uncertain. The V gene's germline CDR1 is MGHRA and CDR2 YSYEKL. V shed 3 bases and J shed 1 base, with 12 bases lying between them. The CDR3 spans 15 residues. CDR3 bases: TGCGCCAGCAGCCACCCGGACGCCTCGAACACTGAAGCTTTCTTT. Amino acid sequence: CASSHPDASNTEAFF.

CDR3: CASSQGSVGYGYTF. In DNA form, the CDR3 reads TGTGCCAGCAGCCAAGGGTCGGTTGGTTATGGCTACACCTTC. The rearrangement links TRBV3-1 to TRBJ1-2, with D hard to call. Germline V gene sequence: CDR1 LGHDT, CDR2 YNNKEL (reference sequence). This CDR3 has 14 residues. V shed 1 base and J shed 5 bases, with 11 bases lying between them. Drawing the rest from reference TRBV3-1 and TRBJ1-2, the complete variable domain is DTAVSQTPKYLVTQMGNDKSIKCEQNLGHDTMYWYKQDSKKFLKIMFSYNNKELIINETVPNRFSPKSPDKAHLNLHINSLELGDSAVYFCASSQGSVGYGYTFGSGTRLTVV.

This clonotype has a handful of counts. The junction does not match germline at one end; this may be a read error. The V call is TRBV3-1, the J call TRBJ2-6; D gene ambiguous. The CDR3 sequence is 11 residues long. CDR1 is LGHDT, CDR2 YNNKEL, per germline (reference sequence). CDR3 coding DNA: TGTGCCAGCAGCCGGGCTAACGTCCTGACTTTC. Translated, it gives CASSRANVLTF.

About this clonotype: A much larger clone sits a single nucleotide away, making a read error possible. This sequence joins TRBV11-2 and TRBJ2-7; perhaps TRBD2 as D (6 bases). The germline gives CDR1 SGHAT, CDR2 FQNNGV. The CDR3 sequence is 14 residues long. The ends were cut back, 6 bases at V and 2 bases at J, with 14 bases in the middle. For the CDR3, the DNA is TGTGCCAGCAGTGGCTGGGGGGAAACCTACGAGCAGTACTTC. Amino acids: CASSGWGETYEQYF.

This clonotype appeared a few times. The chain has TRBV2 and TRBJ2-1; D remains ambiguous. Between the trimmed V and J ends, which lost 8 bases and 0 bases, there was a span of 14 bases. CDR1 and CDR2 from the germline V gene are SNHLY and FYNNEI. The CDR3 spans 15 residues. The CDR3, as DNA: TGTGCCAGCGTCTCCTCCAGGAGCTCCTACAATGAGCAGTTCTTC. It yields the protein CASVSSRSSYNEQFF.

This clonotype was counted a few times. This chain joins TRBV7-9 and TRBJ1-4; D uncertain. CDR3 length equals 14 residues. V lost 2 bases to trimming and J lost 8 bases, with 12 bases between them. CDR1 is SEHNR, CDR2 FQNEAQ, per germline (reference sequence). The DNA for the CDR3 is TGTGCCAGCAGCTTAAGTTACCAAGTCGAAAAACTGTTTTTT. This translates into CASSLSYQVEKLFF.

This clonotype was detected ten times or more. This chain connects TRBV7-2 to TRBJ2-1; 10 nucleotides align to TRBD2. CDR1 and CDR2 from the germline V gene are SGHTA and FQGNSA. The length of the CDR3 is 16 residues. V was pared by 5 bases and J by 5 bases, with 9 bases of the junction left unmatched. CDR3 in DNA: TGTGCCAGCAGCCACGTAGGGACTAGCGTAAACAATGAGCAGTTCTTC. Its translation: CASSHVGTSVNNEQFF.

This clonotype came up many times. This chain joins TRBV3-1 and TRBJ2-1; 11 positions match TRBD2. Trimming removed 1 base from V and 3 bases from J; junction bases left unmatched: 5. Looked up from germline, CDR1 is LGHDT and CDR2 is YNNKEL (reference sequence). This CDR3 comprises 17 residues. CDR3 coding DNA: TGTGCCAGCAGCCAAGCCGTCGGGACTAGCGGCTACAATGAGCAGTTCTTC. Residues: CASSQAVGTSGYNEQFF.

The rearrangement uses TRBV28 and TRBJ1-5, with 7 bases fitting TRBD1. The trim removed 9 bases at V and 5 bases at J, leaving 7 bases unmatched. Germline assignment: CDR1 MDHEN and CDR2 SYDVKM. The CDR3 length is 13 residues. The chain's CDR3 is CASITGVDQPQHF. For the CDR3, the DNA is TGTGCCAGTATAACAGGGGTGGATCAGCCCCAGCATTTT.

At least ten counts were recorded for this clonotype. V usage is TRBV6-1 and J usage is TRBJ1-2; D is unclear. The CDR3 is made up of 13 amino acids. CDR1 and CDR2 from the germline V gene are MNHNS and SASEGT. The V and J ends lost 2 bases and 2 bases respectively, with 6 bases between them. In DNA, the CDR3 is TGTGCCAGCAGTGAATGGCAGAACTATGGCTACACCTTC. The encoded protein is CASSEWQNYGYTF.

This clonotype has a handful of counts. J is TRBJ2-1 and V is TRBV28; a weak D match, TRBD2 (7 bases). V was cut by 5 bases and J by 7 bases, with 18 bases left in between. The CDR3 is made up of 15 amino acids. Germline CDR1 is MDHEN and CDR2 is SYDVKM. The CDR3 here is CASSISRGGANEQFF. The CDR3 DNA is TGTGCCAGCAGTATCTCCCGTGGGGGGGCGAATGAGCAGTTCTTC. The whole variable domain, filled in from reference TRBV28 and TRBJ2-1, reads DVKVTQSSRYLVKRTGEKVFLECVQDMDHENMFWYRQDPGLGLRLIYFSYDVKMKEKGDIPEGYSVSREKKERFSLILESASTNQTSMYLCASSISRGGANEQFFGPGTRLTVL.